This T cell receptor (beta chain) emerged from a study of T cell clones after liver transplantation. Background on the study: Third-party-reactive TCRbeta sequences from pre-transplant mixed lymphocyte reactions served as antigen-independent comparators. Draws occurred before transplant, before withdrawal, and after complete or failed withdrawal.

Study-level findings and limits: In a couple of subjects, few donor cells limited the measurable donor-reactive repertoire. In most of the 8 subjects, circulating graft-donor-reactive CD4 TCRbeta sequences fell significantly after transplant.

As concerns this clone: Its specificity is unknown.

The V and J ends lost 0 bases and 3 bases respectively, with 6 bases between them. This CDR3 is 13 amino acids long. CDR1 is SGDLS and CDR2 is YYNGEE in the germline V gene. The data were produced by immunoSEQ multiplex PCR, yet TCRdb's version contains in-frame clones alone and is incomplete. The sample lists tens of thousands of clones, under 95% occurring once. This sequence was found in a human patient who received a liver transplant. A share of the T cells may be of graft donor origin. The sequences come from CD8+ T cells from blood, collected less than 27 months after liver transplant. The chain uses TRBV9 and TRBJ2-5; no definite D call. CDR3 DNA: TGTGCCAGCAGCGTAGGGTCGGAAGAGACCCAGTACTTC. It encodes CASSVGSEETQYF.